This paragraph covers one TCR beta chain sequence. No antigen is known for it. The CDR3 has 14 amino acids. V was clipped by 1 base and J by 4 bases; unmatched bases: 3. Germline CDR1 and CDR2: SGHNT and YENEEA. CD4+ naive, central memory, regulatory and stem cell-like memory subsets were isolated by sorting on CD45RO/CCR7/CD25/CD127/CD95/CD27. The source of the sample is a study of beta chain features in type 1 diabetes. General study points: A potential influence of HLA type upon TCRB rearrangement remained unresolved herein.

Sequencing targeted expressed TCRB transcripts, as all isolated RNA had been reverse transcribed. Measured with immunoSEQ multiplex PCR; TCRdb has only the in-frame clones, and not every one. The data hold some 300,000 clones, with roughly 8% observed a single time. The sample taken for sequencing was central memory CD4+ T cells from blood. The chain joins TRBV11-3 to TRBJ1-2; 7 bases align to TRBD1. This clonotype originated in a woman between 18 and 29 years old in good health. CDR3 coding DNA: TGTGCCAGCAGCTTAGGCCAGGGGGGCTATGGCTACACCTTC. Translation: CASSLGQGGYGYTF.